Listed here are 30 T cell receptor beta chains from one sample, sequenced in a study of cytomegalovirus exposure and HLA in healthy donors. PCR employed 60 Vbeta and 13 Jbeta primers. Profiling relied on immunoSEQ multiplex PCR, and the TCRdb table lists in-frame clones only, not all of them. The data hold 130,000 to 150,000 clones, with around 85% observed a single time. The sequenced sample was PBMCs. The receptors come from a woman in her twenties or thirties in good health and CMV-seronegative.

This clone was picked up a small number of times. The V gene is TRBV28, the J gene TRBJ1-5; perhaps TRBD1 as D (5 bases). This CDR3 contains 15 residues. The germline CDR1 and CDR2 sequences are MDHEN and SYDVKM. With 5 bases removed from V and 7 bases from J, the gap between germline ends came to 18 bases. The CDR3: CASSVGGKIGQPQHF. The CDR3 nucleotides are TGTGCCAGCAGTGTGGGGGGTAAGATAGGACAGCCCCAGCATTTT.

This chain joins TRBV9 and TRBJ2-2; 9 bases line up with TRBD2. Germline V CDR1 and CDR2: SGDLS, YYNGEE. V shed 2 bases, J shed 6 bases, and the junction held 8 bases outside the gene matches. The length of the CDR3 is 16 residues. CDR3: CASSVGLAPEAGELFF. The CDR3 coding sequence is TGTGCCAGCAGCGTGGGACTAGCCCCGGAGGCCGGGGAGCTGTTTTTT.

The V gene is TRBV14, the J gene TRBJ1-3; D call uncertain. Germline-derived CDR1 and CDR2 are SGHDN and FVKESK. The V gene lost 4 bases and the J gene lost 7 bases, with 11 bases spanning the gap. This CDR3 is built from 13 residues. The CDR3, as DNA: TGTGCCAGCAGCCCGAATATAGAGAACACCATATATTTT. Its protein is CASSPNIENTIYF.

DNA of the CDR3: TGTGCCAGCGCACCACAGCTCCTCTCTACATTCAATCAGCCCCAGCATTTT. It translates to CASAPQLLSTFNQPQHF. The genes are TRBV27 and TRBJ1-5; unclear D gene. V was pared by 8 bases and J by 3 bases, with 23 bases between. Looked up from germline, CDR1 is MNHEY and CDR2 is SMNVEV (reference sequence). The CDR3 length is 17 residues.

The chain joins TRBV15 to TRBJ2-1, with TRBD2 matching 7 bases. Trimming took 1 base from V and 5 from J; bases not matched to a gene: 14. The germline V gene encodes CDR1 LNHNV and CDR2 YYDKDF (reference sequence). CDR3 length: 18 residues. DNA for the CDR3: TGTGCCACCAGCAGAGGACGTATAGGGCTAGCGGATAACAATGAGCAGTTCTTC. It encodes CATSRGRIGLADNNEQFF. Based on the CDR3 plus reference TRBV15 and TRBJ2-1, the full variable domain is DAMVIQNPRYQVTQFGKPVTLSCSQTLNHNVMYWYQQKSSQAPKLLFHYYDKDFNNEADTPDNFQSRRPNTSFCFLDIRSPGLGDTAMYLCATSRGRIGLADNNEQFFGPGTRLTVL.

The chain has TRBV28 and TRBJ2-5; 7 nucleotides agree with TRBD1. The CDR3 spans 12 residues. The ends lost 10 bases at V and 5 bases at J; junction bases unmatched: 7. Germline CDR1 MDHEN, CDR2 SYDVKM. CDR3 loop: CATGTAPETQYF. The CDR3 DNA reads as TGTGCCACCGGGACAGCCCCGGAGACCCAGTACTTC.

The CDR3 sequence is CASSLTWFMSRTTRYQETQYF. The CDR3 coding sequence is TGTGCCAGCAGCTTAACTTGGTTTATGAGTCGGACTACTCGCTACCAAGAGACCCAGTACTTC. The chain carries TRBV7-6 and TRBJ2-5; TRBD2 is a possible D gene (6 bases). The V and J ends lost 2 bases and 0 bases respectively, with 28 bases between them. This CDR3 comprises 21 residues. CDR1 SGHVS and CDR2 FNYEAQ come from the germline V gene. Full variable domain (outside the CDR3, taken from reference TRBV7-6 and TRBJ2-5): GAGVSQSPRYKVTKRGQDVALRCDPISGHVSLYWYRQALGQGPEFLTYFNYEAQQDKSGLPNDRFSAERPEGSISTLTIQRTEQRDSAMYRCASSLTWFMSRTTRYQETQYFGPGTRLLVL.

The chain employs TRBV6-5 and TRBJ1-1; D gene uncertain. Trimming cost V 0 bases and J 4 bases, with 12 bases left between them. Looked up from germline, CDR1 is MNHEY and CDR2 is SVGAGI. CDR3 length: 15 residues. CDR3 residues: CASSYSSRSGTEAFF. The CDR3 DNA reads as TGTGCCAGCAGTTACTCGTCCCGGTCCGGCACTGAAGCTTTCTTT.

The chain combines TRBV27 with TRBJ2-7, with 12 bases fitting TRBD2. The CDR3 totals 14 residues. The trim removed 4 bases at V and 2 bases at J, leaving 0 bases unmatched. Germline V lookup: CDR1 MNHEY, CDR2 SMNVEV (reference sequence). CDR3 loop: CASSWTSGAYEQYF. The CDR3, as DNA: TGTGCCAGCAGTTGGACTAGCGGGGCCTACGAGCAGTACTTC.

The rearrangement joins TRBV4-1 to TRBJ2-7, with D tentatively TRBD1 (5 bases). The length of the CDR3 is 14 residues. The V gene's germline CDR1 is MGHRA and CDR2 YSYEKL. Trimming left V 1 base short and J 3 bases short, with 10 bases between. The CDR3 DNA reads as TGCGCCAGCAGCCAAGGAGGACACCTCTACGAGCAGTACTTC. Amino acids: CASSQGGHLYEQYF.

The chain is built from TRBV4-1 and TRBJ1-2, with TRBD1 matching over 8 bases. Trimming at V came to 1 base and at J to 6 bases, leaving 4 bases not matched to a gene. Germline CDR1 reads MGHRA; CDR2 reads YSYEKL. This CDR3 contains 14 residues. CDR3 in amino acids: CASSQADRDDGYTF. The CDR3, as DNA: TGCGCCAGCAGCCAAGCGGACAGGGATGATGGCTACACCTTC.

This chain connects TRBV7-2 to TRBJ1-1, with D possibly matching TRBD1 (5 bases). CDR3 length: 13 amino acids. Germline CDR1 is SGHTA and CDR2 is FQGNSA. Trimming pared 2 bases from V and 3 bases from J, leaving 7 bases between. The CDR3 protein is CASSLWTHTEAFF. CDR3 coding DNA: TGTGCCAGCAGCTTATGGACACACACTGAAGCTTTCTTT.

The J gene is TRBJ2-5, the V gene TRBV7-2, with a weak D call TRBD1 (6 bases). V lost 5 bases, J lost 5 bases, and 18 bases lay in between. This CDR3 has 15 amino acids. The germline V gene encodes CDR1 SGHTA and CDR2 FQGNSA. CDR3 sequence (DNA): TGTGCCAGCAGCCCTATACTAGACAGGCGGGAGACCCAGTACTTC. Encoded protein: CASSPILDRRETQYF.

V and J are TRBV11-2 and TRBJ2-1, with 10 bases aligning to TRBD2. Germline assignment: CDR1 SGHAT and CDR2 FQNNGV. V dropped 0 bases and J dropped 0; count of bases not matched to a gene: 11. This CDR3 has 20 residues. The CDR3 here is CASSLEGPGLAPSSYNEQFF. The CDR3 DNA is TGTGCCAGCAGCTTAGAGGGGCCGGGACTAGCGCCGAGCTCCTACAATGAGCAGTTCTTC.

The V call is TRBV5-8, the J call TRBJ2-5, with a weak D call TRBD1 (5 bases). The J call is in doubt because the DNA end fits TRBJ2-7 better. The CDR3 is made up of 14 amino acids. Per germline, CDR1 SGHTS and CDR2 YDEGEE. The CDR3 DNA reads TGTGCCAGCAGCGTCCACAGGAGAACCTACGAGCAGTACTTC. Protein: CASSVHRRTYEQYF.

Comments on this clone: Other DNA sequences of this sample code for an identical CDR3. The V and J genes are TRBV29-1 and TRBJ1-2, with D unclear. The ends were cut back, 6 bases at V and 8 bases at J, with 13 bases in the middle. CDR3 length: 11 amino acids. CDR1 is SQVTM, CDR2 ANQGSEA, per germline. The CDR3 bases are TGCAGCGTCGACGCGGGGTACGGCTACACCTTC. This sequence encodes CSVDAGYGYTF.

The chain links TRBV19 to TRBJ2-7; D may be TRBD2 (7 bases). This CDR3 has 15 amino acids. The germline V gene encodes CDR1 LNHDA and CDR2 SQIVND (reference sequence). Trimming took off 5 bases at V and 2 bases at J, with 16 bases between the two ends. CDR3 nucleotides: TGTGCCAGTAGTCCAGAGATAGGGGGGGCCTACGAGCAGTACTTC. Translating gives CASSPEIGGAYEQYF.

This chain uses TRBV7-6 with TRBJ1-3, with TRBD1 identical over 8 bases. CDR3 length: 17 amino acids. Trimming removed 5 bases from V and 4 bases from J; junction bases left unmatched: 13. Germline CDR1 SGHVS, CDR2 FNYEAQ. CDR3 DNA: TGTGCCAGCAGCCGGCTCGCCCAGGGGGCAGGAGGAAACACCATATATTTT. Translation gives CASSRLAQGAGGNTIYF.

This chain connects TRBV10-1 to TRBJ2-5, with 8 bases that match TRBD1. Trimming removed 5 bases from V and 3 bases from J; junction bases left unmatched: 2. The germline CDR1 and CDR2 sequences are WNHNN and SYGVQD (reference sequence). The CDR3 extends over 13 amino acids. The DNA for the CDR3 is TGCGCCAGCAGTTCAGGGGGCGAAGAGACCCAGTACTTC. As protein: CASSSGGEETQYF.

The DNA of the CDR3 is TGTGCCAGCCGCGGACTAGCGGGGAACGAGCAGTACTTC. Protein: CASRGLAGNEQYF. This rearrangement joins TRBV6-1 to TRBJ2-7; 12 bases fit TRBD2. The CDR3 spans 13 residues. Germline trimming cut 8 bases from V and 5 bases from J; bases unmatched to any gene: 4. Germline CDR1 is MNHNS and CDR2 is SASEGT.

This clone was counted between two and nine times. The chain joins TRBV30 to TRBJ1-2; unclear D gene. In germline, CDR1 is GTSNPN, CDR2 SVGIG (reference sequence). Trimming removed 1 base at V and 4 bases at J, with 16 bases between. CDR3 length: 15 residues. For the CDR3, the DNA is TGTGCCTGGAGTGCCCCGAAGCGGGGAGGCTATGGCTACACCTTC. This translates into CAWSAPKRGGYGYTF.

This rearrangement joins TRBV15 to TRBJ2-5, with 14 nucleotides matching TRBD2. CDR1 is LNHNV and CDR2 is YYDKDF in the germline V gene (reference sequence). This CDR3 has 17 residues. The V and J ends lost 0 bases and 3 bases, in that order; junction bases with no gene match: 3. DNA for the CDR3: TGTGCCACCAGCAGAGATCGGGGACTAGCGGGGGAAGAGACCCAGTACTTC. Encoded protein: CATSRDRGLAGEETQYF.

The rearrangement joins TRBV6-5 to TRBJ1-2; no definite D call. Germline V gene lookup returns CDR1 MNHEY and CDR2 SVGAGI. V lost 6 bases and J lost 8, with 16 bases in between. There are 13 residues in the CDR3. The CDR3 reads CASRSPGVEGYTF. The CDR3, as DNA: TGTGCCAGCAGAAGTCCCGGGGTTGAGGGCTACACCTTC.

The chain has TRBV7-2 and TRBJ1-5; D remains unclear. CDR3 size: 14 residues. The germline V gene encodes CDR1 SGHTA and CDR2 FQGNSA. Trimming took off 0 bases at V and 5 bases at J, with 8 bases between the two ends. Written as DNA, the CDR3 is TGTGCCAGCAGCTTAGCGGGCCCTTATCAGCCCCAGCATTTT. This sequence encodes CASSLAGPYQPQHF.

The chain joins TRBV2 to TRBJ2-7, with D perhaps matching TRBD2 (5 bases). Germline CDR1 and CDR2: SNHLY and FYNNEI. The CDR3 length is 14 residues. Trimming stripped 8 bases from V and 0 bases from J, with 14 bases between. CDR3 loop: CASRAQRSSYEQYF. The CDR3 DNA reads TGTGCCAGCCGTGCCCAGCGGAGCTCCTACGAGCAGTACTTC. The variable domain in full, completed from reference TRBV2 and TRBJ2-7, reads EPEVTQTPSHQVTQMGQEVILRCVPISNHLYFYWYRQILGQKVEFLVSFYNNEISEKSEIFDDQFSVERPDGSNFTLKIRSTKLEDSAMYFCASRAQRSSYEQYFGPGTRLTVT.

The V gene is TRBV4-3, the J gene TRBJ2-1, with 9 bases identical to TRBD1. Germline CDR1 LGHNA, CDR2 YSLEER. J gave up 2 bases and V 4 bases, and 6 bases lay outside the gene matches. The CDR3 extends over 16 amino acids. The CDR3: CASSRGTGRPYNEQFF. Written as DNA, the CDR3 is TGCGCCAGCAGCCGCGGGACAGGGCGGCCCTACAATGAGCAGTTCTTC.

The V gene is TRBV4-3, the J gene TRBJ2-5; 10 bases fit TRBD2. V lost 0 bases to trimming and J lost 2 bases; unmatched junction nucleotides: 9. The CDR3 length is 18 residues. Germline CDR1 LGHNA, CDR2 YSLEER. CDR3: CASSQEPASGGTQETQYF. CDR3 sequence (DNA): TGCGCCAGCAGCCAAGAGCCTGCTAGCGGGGGCACACAAGAGACCCAGTACTTC.

This chain links TRBV10-3 with TRBJ2-5; 12 bases map to TRBD2. CDR1 is ENHRY, CDR2 SYGVKD, per germline. This CDR3 has 15 residues. V was pared by 10 bases and J by 4 bases, with 10 bases of the junction left unmatched. The CDR3 bases are TGTGCCACGAAGGCTAGCGGGGGGGTTCTAGAGACCCAGTACTTC. It specifies CATKASGGVLETQYF.

The J gene is TRBJ2-1, the V gene TRBV5-6; D may be TRBD2 (6 bases). The germline CDR1 and CDR2 sequences are SGHDT and YYEEEE. The CDR3 is made up of 16 amino acids. V dropped 4 bases and J dropped 0 bases, with 14 bases sitting between them. This CDR3 is CASSPEGPSSYNEQFF. CDR3 sequence (DNA): TGTGCCAGCAGCCCGGAGGGCCCCAGCTCCTACAATGAGCAGTTCTTC.

This clone was detected a few times. V and J are TRBV30 and TRBJ1-1; D is possibly TRBD1 (5 bases). Trimming removed 0 bases from V and 3 bases from J, with 11 bases in between. The CDR3 contains 14 residues. Germline V gene data show CDR1 as GTSNPN and CDR2 as SVGIG (reference sequence). The CDR3 DNA reads TGTGCCTGGAGTGTACTTGTCAGGGACACTGAAGCTTTCTTT. This translates into CAWSVLVRDTEAFF.